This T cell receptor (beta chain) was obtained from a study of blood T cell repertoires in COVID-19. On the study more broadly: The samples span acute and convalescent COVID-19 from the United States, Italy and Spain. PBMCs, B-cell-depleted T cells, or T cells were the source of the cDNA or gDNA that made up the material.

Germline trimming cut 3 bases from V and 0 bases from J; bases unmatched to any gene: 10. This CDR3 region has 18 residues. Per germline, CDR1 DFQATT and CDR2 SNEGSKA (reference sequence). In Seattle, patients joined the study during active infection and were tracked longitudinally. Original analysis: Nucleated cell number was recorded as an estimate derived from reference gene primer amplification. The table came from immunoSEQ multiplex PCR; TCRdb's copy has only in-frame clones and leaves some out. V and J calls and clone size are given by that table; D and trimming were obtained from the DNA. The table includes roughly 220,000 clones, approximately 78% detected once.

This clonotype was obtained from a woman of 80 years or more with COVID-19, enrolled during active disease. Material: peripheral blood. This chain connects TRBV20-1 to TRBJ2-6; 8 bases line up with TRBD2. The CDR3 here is CSASSSYGRASGANVLTF. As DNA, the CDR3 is TGCAGTGCTAGTTCGAGTTACGGGAGGGCCTCTGGGGCCAACGTCCTGACTTTC.